This passage covers 3 T cell receptor beta chains from one sample sequenced in a study of T-cell reconstitution after alpha-beta-depleted transplantation in children. As it was prepared, the TCRbeta library received unique molecular identifiers. TCRdb recomputed calls from the PCR reads with MiXCR, one row per CDR3 protein. The sample holds about 400,000 distinct CDR3 sequences, around 20% seen once. Sequencing was performed on PBMCs from the stem cell graft donor, taken from the stem cell graft. The receptors derive from a human donor who donated a stem cell graft to a child with acute myeloid leukemia.

V gene TRBV4-2 combines with J gene TRBJ2-2; unclear D gene. V lost 4 bases, J lost 7 bases, and 16 bases lay in between. The CDR3 has 15 amino acids. Germline values: CDR1 LGHNA, CDR2 YNFKEQ. This CDR3 reads CASSPPPFGVGELFF. The CDR3 DNA sequence: TGTGCCAGCAGCCCCCCGCCATTTGGGGTCGGGGAGCTGTTTTTT.

The chain employs TRBV5-1 and TRBJ2-1, with 8 bases lining up with TRBD2. V was clipped by 5 bases and J by 0 bases; unmatched bases: 13. Germline CDR1 is SGHRS and CDR2 is YFSETQ. The length of the CDR3 is 18 residues. The CDR3 nucleotides are TGCGCCAGCAGTCCTGATGGGGCGGGAGGAAGCTCCTACAATGAGCAGTTCTTC. Translation gives CASSPDGAGGSSYNEQFF.

The J gene is TRBJ2-7, the V gene TRBV6-2 or TRBV6-3; TRBD1 agrees at 10 bases. The junction had 8 bases not matched to a gene; V was cut back by 4 bases and J by 5 bases. The CDR3 consists of 15 residues. Germline CDR1 MNHEY, CDR2 SVGEGT. Here the CDR3 DNA reads TGTGCCAGCAGTTCCCCGGGACAGGGGAGGAACGAGCAGTACTTC. It is translated as CASSSPGQGRNEQYF.